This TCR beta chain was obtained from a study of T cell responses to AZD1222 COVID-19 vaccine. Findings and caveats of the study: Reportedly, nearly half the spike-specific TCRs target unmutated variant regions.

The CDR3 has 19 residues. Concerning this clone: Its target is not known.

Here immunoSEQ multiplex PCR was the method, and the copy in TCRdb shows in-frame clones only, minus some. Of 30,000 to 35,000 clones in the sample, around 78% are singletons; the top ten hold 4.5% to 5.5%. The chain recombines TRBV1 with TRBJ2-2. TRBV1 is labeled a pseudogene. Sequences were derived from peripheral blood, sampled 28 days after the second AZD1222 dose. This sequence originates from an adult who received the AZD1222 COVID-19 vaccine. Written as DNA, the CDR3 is TGCACCAGCAGCGAAATACCGGGACGGACTTTTACGAACACCGGGGAGCTGTTTTTT. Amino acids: CTSSEIPGRTFTNTGELFF.